The 24 T cell receptor beta chains below were found in one sample sequenced in a study of beta chain features in type 1 diabetes. Whole-study results and caveats: In every one of the four CD4+ subsets, TCRB CDR3s were moderately but significantly shorter in Type 1 diabetes patients.

Expressed TCRB transcripts were sequenced after all isolated RNA was converted to cDNA. Clones were read by immunoSEQ multiplex PCR, and TCRdb kept only the in-frame ones, dropping some. The sample lists under 200,000 clones, about 8.1% seen once, with about 0.5% in the top ten. Their recognized antigens are unknown. The sample comprised central memory CD4+ T cells from blood. These receptors were taken from a woman aged 18-30 years with type 1 diabetes.

This clone was seen a handful of times. The genes are TRBV9 and TRBJ2-5, with TRBD2 matching 8 bases. This CDR3 has 10 amino acids. From germline, CDR1 is SGDLS and CDR2 YYNGEE. The junction had 0 bases not matched to a gene; V was cut back by 9 bases and J by 5 bases. This CDR3 reads CATGGETQYF. The CDR3, as DNA: TGTGCCACGGGGGGGGAGACCCAGTACTTC.

Comment on this clone: The sample holds other DNA sequences that translate to the same CDR3. The rearrangement uses TRBV18 and TRBJ2-7; the match to TRBD1 covers 8 bases. The V and J ends lost 3 bases and 3 bases, in that order; junction bases with no gene match: 4. The germline CDR1 and CDR2 sequences are KGHSH and LQKENI. This CDR3 is built from 14 residues. CDR3 coding DNA: TGTGCCAGCTCACCGGGGACAGGAAGCTACGAGCAGTACTTC. It yields the protein CASSPGTGSYEQYF.

This clone was detected only a few times. The chain couples TRBV10-3 to TRBJ2-3, with no clear D. The V end was cut by 4 bases, the J end by 1 base, with 9 bases between. The CDR3 totals 14 residues. In germline, CDR1 is ENHRY, CDR2 SYGVKD. Here the CDR3 DNA reads TGTGCCATCAGTGTAGAGCTACGCACAGATACGCAGTATTTT. It encodes CAISVELRTDTQYF.

The chain has TRBV5-6 and TRBJ2-7; 10 bases align to TRBD1. Per the germline V gene, CDR1 is SGHDT and CDR2 is YYEEEE. This CDR3 comprises 14 residues. With V trimmed by 2 bases and J by 6 bases, 5 bases remained unmatched. CDR3 protein: CASSFVTGGSEQYF. The CDR3 DNA follows: TGTGCCAGCAGCTTCGTGACAGGGGGCTCCGAGCAGTACTTC. The full variable domain, its missing parts supplied by reference TRBV5-6 and TRBJ2-7, is DAGVTQSPTHLIKTRGQQVTLRCSPKSGHDTVSWYQQALGQGPQFIFQYYEEEERQRGNFPDRFSGHQFPNYSSELNVNALLLGDSALYLCASSFVTGGSEQYFGPGTRLTVT.

The chain carries TRBV4-1 and TRBJ2-3; D is possibly TRBD2 (6 bases). Trimming shortened V by 8 bases and J by 3 bases, and 15 bases separated the two germline ends. Germline values: CDR1 MGHRA, CDR2 YSYEKL. The CDR3 is 14 amino acids. CDR3 nucleotides: TGCGCCAGCGGCGGGGTGGGGAGAACAGATACGCAGTATTTT. Amino acid sequence: CASGGVGRTDTQYF.

This clone occurred a few times. This chain connects TRBV20-1 to TRBJ2-7; the D gene is possibly TRBD2 (6 bases). Trimming took 6 bases from V and 5 from J, leaving 11 bases between them. Germline V gene lookup returns CDR1 DFQATT and CDR2 SNEGSKA (reference sequence). This CDR3 has 11 amino acids. Written as DNA, the CDR3 is TGCAGTGCCTTAGCGGTGGACGAGCAGTACTTC. Translation gives CSALAVDEQYF.

V is TRBV7-9 and J is TRBJ2-2; 10 bases align to TRBD1. CDR3 length: 18 residues. Germline V CDR1 and CDR2: SEHNR, FQNEAQ (reference sequence). V gave up 0 bases and J gave up 4 bases; unmatched junction bases: 8. The CDR3 nucleotides are TGTGCCAGCAGCTTAGCGCGAGGGACAGGGGTCGGCACCGGGGAGCTGTTTTTT. It translates to CASSLARGTGVGTGELFF.

The V gene is TRBV6-5, the J gene TRBJ2-7, with 9 nucleotides matching TRBD1. Per the germline V gene, CDR1 is MNHEY and CDR2 is SVGAGI. The length of the CDR3 is 16 residues. The V and J ends lost 0 bases and 3 bases, in that order; junction bases with no gene match: 6. The CDR3 DNA sequence: TGTGCCAGCAGTTACTCAGACAGGGGGTCTAACTACGAGCAGTACTTC. Translated: CASSYSDRGSNYEQYF.

This clone has only a few counts. The chain is built from TRBV10-1 and TRBJ1-2, with a possible D match to TRBD1 (6 bases). The germline CDR1 and CDR2 sequences are WNHNN and SYGVQD (reference sequence). There are 13 residues in the CDR3. With 3 bases removed from V and 2 bases from J, the gap between germline ends came to 7 bases. The CDR3 DNA sequence: TGCGCCAGCAGTGACGGACAGAACTATGGCTACACCTTC. The encoded protein is CASSDGQNYGYTF.

The J gene is TRBJ2-3, the V gene TRBV7-9, with no clear D. The CDR3 has 13 residues. Germline CDR1 and CDR2: SEHNR and FQNEAQ (reference sequence). Trimming removed 0 bases at V and 2 bases at J, with 3 bases between. CDR3 sequence: CASSLAYTDTQYF. The CDR3, as DNA: TGTGCCAGCAGCTTAGCCTACACAGATACGCAGTATTTT.

The rearrangement uses TRBV25-1 and TRBJ1-3, with a tentative D call TRBD1 (5 bases). V was cut by 3 bases and J by 0 bases, with 12 bases left in between. Germline CDR1 MGHDK, CDR2 SYGVNS. The CDR3 runs to 16 residues. DNA for the CDR3: TGTGCCAGCAGTGACCGGGGACTCGGCTCTGGAAACACCATATATTTT. It translates to CASSDRGLGSGNTIYF.

This clone was counted only a few times. V is TRBV28 and J is TRBJ2-5, with D tentatively TRBD1 (5 bases). The germline CDR1 and CDR2 sequences are MDHEN and SYDVKM. The CDR3 runs 15 residues. The V end was cut by 6 bases, the J end by 5 bases, with 19 bases between. In DNA form, the CDR3 reads TGTGCCAGCAGCCAAACAGGCCTCGAATGGGAGACCCAGTACTTC. Protein: CASSQTGLEWETQYF. Drawing the rest from reference TRBV28 and TRBJ2-5, the complete variable domain is DVKVTQSSRYLVKRTGEKVFLECVQDMDHENMFWYRQDPGLGLRLIYFSYDVKMKEKGDIPEGYSVSREKKERFSLILESASTNQTSMYLCASSQTGLEWETQYFGPGTRLLVL.

This sequence joins TRBV11-3 and TRBJ2-7; 12 nucleotides match TRBD2. The germline V gene encodes CDR1 SGHNT and CDR2 YENEEA. This CDR3 comprises 14 residues. V shed 5 bases and J 3 bases; nucleotides not matched to a gene: 2. The DNA of the CDR3 is TGTGCCAGCAGCACACTAGCGGGAGGCTACGAGCAGTACTTC. It yields the protein CASSTLAGGYEQYF.

This clone was detected only a few times. Other DNA sequences in this specimen translate into the identical CDR3. In nucleotides, the CDR3 is TGTGCCAGCAGCTTTGAGGGAAATCAGCCCCAGCATTTT. This encodes CASSFEGNQPQHF. The chain carries TRBV7-2 and TRBJ1-5; D gene unclear. The CDR3 consists of 13 residues. The V end lost 3 bases, the J end lost 4 bases, and 7 bases lay between the germline ends. Germline CDR1 is SGHTA and CDR2 is FQGNSA. The whole variable domain, filled in from reference TRBV7-2 and TRBJ1-5, reads GAGVSQSPSNKVTEKGKDVELRCDPISGHTALYWYRQSLGQGLEFLIYFQGNSAPDKSGLPSDRFSAERTGGSVSTLTIQRTQQEDSAVYLCASSFEGNQPQHFGDGTRLSIL.

This clone occurred a few times. The rearrangement joins TRBV4-3 to TRBJ2-2, with D unresolved. The CDR3 covers 14 residues. The germline gives CDR1 LGHNA, CDR2 YSLEER. V was shortened by 5 bases and J by 2 bases, with 9 bases between the two germline ends. The CDR3 bases are TGCGCCAGCAGCTCGCAGGAAAACACCGGGGAGCTGTTTTTT. It specifies CASSSQENTGELFF.

V and J are TRBV19 and TRBJ2-3, with D perhaps matching TRBD2 (5 bases). The V gene lost 5 bases and the J gene lost 3 bases, with 15 bases spanning the gap. The CDR3 consists of 15 residues. Looked up from germline, CDR1 is LNHDA and CDR2 is SQIVND (reference sequence). For the CDR3, the DNA is TGTGCCAGTAGTTCGGAGACTATCGAGACAGATACGCAGTATTTT. This codes for CASSSETIETDTQYF.

This clone appeared once. The V gene is TRBV5-4, the J gene TRBJ2-3, with 9 nucleotides matching TRBD2. CDR3 length equals 17 residues. Germline assignment: CDR1 SGHNT and CDR2 YYREEE (reference sequence). J gave up 7 bases and V 2 bases, and 14 bases lay outside the gene matches. CDR3 nucleotides: TGTGCCAGCAGCTTACCCGCCTGGCGGGGGGGCAAGTATACGCAGTATTTT. Translating it yields CASSLPAWRGGKYTQYF. The entire variable domain, with the rest obtained from reference TRBV5-4 and TRBJ2-3, is as follows: ETGVTQSPTHLIKTRGQQVTLRCSSQSGHNTVSWYQQALGQGPQFIFQYYREEENGRGNFPPRFSGLQFPNYSSELNVNALELDDSALYLCASSLPAWRGGKYTQYFGPGTRLTVL.

This clone has just a few counts. The chain couples TRBV29-1 to TRBJ2-4, with D maybe TRBD2 (6 bases). Trimming took 0 bases from V and 6 from J, leaving 12 bases between them. CDR1 is SQVTM and CDR2 is ANQGSEA in the germline V gene. The CDR3 is 14 residues long. The CDR3 DNA reads as TGCAGCGTTGAAGATCTATTGGGGGGAAACATTCAGTACTTC. The encoded protein is CSVEDLLGGNIQYF.

This clone was seen a few times. This rearrangement joins TRBV7-9 to TRBJ2-3; no firm D call. Trimming pared 4 bases from V and 6 bases from J, leaving 11 bases between. Germline loops: CDR1 SEHNR, CDR2 FQNEAQ (reference sequence). This CDR3 contains 13 residues. CDR3 DNA: TGTGCCAGCAGCTACCTTAGAGATGATACGCAGTATTTT. It translates to CASSYLRDDTQYF.

This clone came up a few times. J is TRBJ2-7 and V is TRBV9; 11 positions agree with TRBD1. This CDR3 comprises 16 residues. Germline CDR1 is SGDLS and CDR2 is YYNGEE. V gave up 0 bases and J gave up 2 bases; unmatched junction bases: 4. CDR3 region: CASSVAPGQGAYEQYF. In nucleotides, the CDR3 is TGTGCCAGCAGCGTAGCCCCGGGACAGGGGGCCTACGAGCAGTACTTC.

This clone was recorded a few times. The V and J genes are TRBV7-3 and TRBJ2-1; no definite D call. CDR1 is SGHTA, CDR2 FQGTGA, per germline. V was pared by 1 base and J by 7 bases, with 5 bases between. The CDR3 is 12 amino acids. CDR3 bases: TGTGCCAGCAGCTTAAACGGGAATGAGCAGTTCTTC. It encodes CASSLNGNEQFF.

This clone was seen a handful of times. The chain combines TRBV10-2 with TRBJ2-7; TRBD2 matches 12 bases. The CDR3 contains 14 residues. The ends lost 8 bases at V and 4 bases at J; junction bases unmatched: 6. The germline V gene encodes CDR1 WSHSY and CDR2 SAAADI. CDR3 sequence reads: CASRGLAGSYEQYF. CDR3 in DNA: TGCGCCAGCCGAGGACTAGCGGGATCTTACGAGCAGTACTTC.

This clone has only a few counts. The chain links TRBV2 to TRBJ2-2; no firm D call. The length of the CDR3 is 13 residues. Trimming shortened V by 6 bases and J by 1 base, and 6 bases separated the two germline ends. The germline V gene encodes CDR1 SNHLY and CDR2 FYNNEI. The CDR3 nucleotides are TGTGCCAGCAGAGTAGTGAACACCGGGGAGCTGTTTTTT. It specifies CASRVVNTGELFF.

This chain joins TRBV19 and TRBJ2-1; TRBD1 aligns across 9 bases. Germline lookup yields CDR1 LNHDA and CDR2 SQIVND (reference sequence). V shed 7 bases, J shed 2 bases, and the junction held 6 bases outside the gene matches. The CDR3 has 15 residues. DNA of the CDR3: TGTGCCAGTAATGATAGACAGGGGGCCTACAATGAGCAGTTCTTC. Its translation: CASNDRQGAYNEQFF.